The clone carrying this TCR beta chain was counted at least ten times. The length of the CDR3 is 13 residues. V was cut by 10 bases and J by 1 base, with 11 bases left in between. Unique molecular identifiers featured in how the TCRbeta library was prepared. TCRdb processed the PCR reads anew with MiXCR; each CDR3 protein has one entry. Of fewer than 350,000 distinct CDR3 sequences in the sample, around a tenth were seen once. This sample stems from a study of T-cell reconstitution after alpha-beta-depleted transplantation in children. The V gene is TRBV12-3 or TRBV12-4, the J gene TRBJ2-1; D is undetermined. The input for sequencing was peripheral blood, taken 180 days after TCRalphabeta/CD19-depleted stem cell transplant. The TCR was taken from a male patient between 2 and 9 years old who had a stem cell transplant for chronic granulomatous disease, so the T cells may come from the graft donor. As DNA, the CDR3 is TGTGCCACCACAGAGCCGTCCTACAATGAGCAGTTCTTC. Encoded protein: CATTEPSYNEQFF.